The TCR beta chain under discussion was sequenced for a study of blood T cell repertoires in COVID-19. Per the study methods: For nucleated cells, counts were estimated from reference gene primer amplification. Generated by immunoSEQ multiplex PCR, the TCRdb table keeps only in-frame clones and is missing some. The V and J calls and clone size were taken over from that table, and D and trimming were inferred from the DNA. The table lists 75,000 or so clones, around nine tenths of them singletons. V shed 3 bases, J shed 2 bases, and the junction held 4 bases outside the gene matches. Germline CDR1 reads SNHLY; CDR2 reads FYNNEI. The CDR3 has 15 residues.

This receptor was identified in a woman older than 75 with active or convalescent COVID-19. The sequencing input was peripheral blood. The rearrangement uses TRBV2 and TRBJ1-3, with 7 positions matching TRBD1. The CDR3 region has the DNA TGTGCCAGCAGTGAGGAGGGGGCCCCTGGAAACACCATATATTTT. Residues: CASSEEGAPGNTIYF.